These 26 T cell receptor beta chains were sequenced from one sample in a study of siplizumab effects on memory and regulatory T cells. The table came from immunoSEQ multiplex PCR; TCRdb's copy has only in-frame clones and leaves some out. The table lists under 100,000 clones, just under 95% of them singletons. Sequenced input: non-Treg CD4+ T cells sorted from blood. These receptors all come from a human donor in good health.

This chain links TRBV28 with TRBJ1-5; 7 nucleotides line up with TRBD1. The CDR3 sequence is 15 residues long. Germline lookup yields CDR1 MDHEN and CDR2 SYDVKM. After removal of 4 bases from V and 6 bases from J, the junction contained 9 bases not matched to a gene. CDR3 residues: CASSSVGQGGQPQHF. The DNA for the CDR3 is TGTGCCAGCAGTTCGGTGGGGCAGGGGGGTCAGCCCCAGCATTTT.

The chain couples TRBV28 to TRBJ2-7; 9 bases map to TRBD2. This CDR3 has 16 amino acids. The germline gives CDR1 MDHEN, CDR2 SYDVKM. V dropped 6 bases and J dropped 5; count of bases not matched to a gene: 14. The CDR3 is CASRYGDSGRNNEQYF. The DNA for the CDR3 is TGTGCCAGCAGGTACGGGGATAGCGGGAGAAACAACGAGCAGTACTTC.

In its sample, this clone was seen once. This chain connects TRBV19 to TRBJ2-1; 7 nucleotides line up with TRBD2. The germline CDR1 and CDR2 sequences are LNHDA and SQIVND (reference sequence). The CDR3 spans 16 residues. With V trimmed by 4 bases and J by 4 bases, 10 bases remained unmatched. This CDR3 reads CASSRFRGSNYNEQFF. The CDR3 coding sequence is TGTGCCAGTAGTAGGTTCCGCGGGAGTAATTACAATGAGCAGTTCTTC.

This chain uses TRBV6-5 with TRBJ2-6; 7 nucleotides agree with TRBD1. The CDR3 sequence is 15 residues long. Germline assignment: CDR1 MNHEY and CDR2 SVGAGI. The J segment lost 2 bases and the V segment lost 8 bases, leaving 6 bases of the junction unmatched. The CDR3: CASRSDRAGANVLTF. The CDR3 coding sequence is TGTGCCAGCCGTTCCGACAGGGCTGGGGCCAACGTCCTGACTTTC.

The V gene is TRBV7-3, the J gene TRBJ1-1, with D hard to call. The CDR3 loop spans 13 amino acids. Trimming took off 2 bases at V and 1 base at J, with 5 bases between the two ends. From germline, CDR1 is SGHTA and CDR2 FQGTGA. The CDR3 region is CASSLSGNTEAFF. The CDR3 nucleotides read TGTGCCAGCAGCTTATCAGGGAACACTGAAGCTTTCTTT.

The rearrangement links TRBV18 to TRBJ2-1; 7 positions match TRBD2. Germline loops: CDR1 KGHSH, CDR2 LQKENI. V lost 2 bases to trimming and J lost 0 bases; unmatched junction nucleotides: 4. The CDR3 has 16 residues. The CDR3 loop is CASSPGLGDSYNEQFF. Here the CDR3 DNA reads TGTGCCAGCTCACCAGGACTAGGAGACTCCTACAATGAGCAGTTCTTC.

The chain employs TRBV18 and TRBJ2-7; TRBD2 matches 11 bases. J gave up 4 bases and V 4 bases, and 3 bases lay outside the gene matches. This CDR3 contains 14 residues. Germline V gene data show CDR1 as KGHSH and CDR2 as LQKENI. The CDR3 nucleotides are TGTGCCAGCTCACTAGCGGGAGGGTCTTACGAGCAGTACTTC. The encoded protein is CASSLAGGSYEQYF.

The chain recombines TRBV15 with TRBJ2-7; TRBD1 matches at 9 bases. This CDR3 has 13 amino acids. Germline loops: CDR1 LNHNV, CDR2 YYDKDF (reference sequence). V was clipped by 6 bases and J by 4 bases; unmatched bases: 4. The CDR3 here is CATRRTGDYEQYF. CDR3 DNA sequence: TGTGCCACCAGGAGGACAGGGGATTACGAGCAGTACTTC.

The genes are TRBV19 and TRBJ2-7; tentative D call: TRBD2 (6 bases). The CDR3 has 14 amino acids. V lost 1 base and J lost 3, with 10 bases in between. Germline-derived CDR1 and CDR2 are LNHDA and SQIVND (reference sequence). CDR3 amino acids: CASSIAEGFYEQYF. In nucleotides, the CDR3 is TGTGCCAGTAGTATAGCGGAGGGGTTCTACGAGCAGTACTTC.

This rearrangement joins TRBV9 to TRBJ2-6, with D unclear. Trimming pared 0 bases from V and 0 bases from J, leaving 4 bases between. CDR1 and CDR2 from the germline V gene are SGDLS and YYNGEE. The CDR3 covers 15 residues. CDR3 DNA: TGTGCCAGCAGCGTAGGGAGCTCTGGGGCCAACGTCCTGACTTTC. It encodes CASSVGSSGANVLTF. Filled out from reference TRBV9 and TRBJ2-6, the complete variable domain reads DSGVTQTPKHLITATGQRVTLRCSPRSGDLSVYWYQQSLDQGLQFLIQYYNGEERAKGNILERFSAQQFPDLHSELNLSSLELGDSALYFCASSVGSSGANVLTFGAGSRLTVL.

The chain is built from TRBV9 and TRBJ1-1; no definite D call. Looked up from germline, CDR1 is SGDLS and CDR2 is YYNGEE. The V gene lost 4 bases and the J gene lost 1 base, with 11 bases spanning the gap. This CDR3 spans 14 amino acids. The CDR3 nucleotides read TGTGCCAGCAGCCCCCGGGCCCAGAACACTGAAGCTTTCTTT. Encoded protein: CASSPRAQNTEAFF.

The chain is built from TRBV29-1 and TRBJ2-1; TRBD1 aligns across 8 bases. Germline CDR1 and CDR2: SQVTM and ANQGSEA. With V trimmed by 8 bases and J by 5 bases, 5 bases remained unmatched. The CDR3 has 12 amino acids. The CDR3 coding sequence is TGCAGCACCGGGACAGGTAACAATGAGCAGTTCTTC. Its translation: CSTGTGNNEQFF.

CDR3 in DNA: TGCGCCAGCAGAGTAGTTTATGGGGGAAACACTGAAGCTTTCTTT. This encodes CASRVVYGGNTEAFF. V and J are TRBV5-1 and TRBJ1-1; TRBD1 is a possible D gene (5 bases). Germline V lookup: CDR1 SGHRS, CDR2 YFSETQ. Trimming took 5 bases from V and 2 from J, leaving 16 bases between them. The CDR3 is 15 amino acids. Variable domain in full (rest from reference TRBV5-1 and TRBJ1-1): KAGVTQTPRYLIKTRGQQVTLSCSPISGHRSVSWYQQTPGQGLQFLFEYFSETQRNKGNFPGRFSGRQFSNSRSEMNVSTLELGDSALYLCASRVVYGGNTEAFFGQGTRLTVV.

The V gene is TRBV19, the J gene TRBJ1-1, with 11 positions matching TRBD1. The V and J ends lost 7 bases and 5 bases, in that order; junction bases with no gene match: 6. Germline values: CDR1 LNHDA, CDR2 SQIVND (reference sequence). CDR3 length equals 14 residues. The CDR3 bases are TGTGCCAGTATTCGGACAGGGGGCTTTACTGAAGCTTTCTTT. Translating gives CASIRTGGFTEAFF. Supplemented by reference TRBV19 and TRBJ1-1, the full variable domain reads DGGITQSPKYLFRKEGQNVTLSCEQNLNHDAMYWYRQDPGQGLRLIYYSQIVNDFQKGDIAEGYSVSREKKESFPLTVTSAQKNPTAFYLCASIRTGGFTEAFFGQGTRLTVV.

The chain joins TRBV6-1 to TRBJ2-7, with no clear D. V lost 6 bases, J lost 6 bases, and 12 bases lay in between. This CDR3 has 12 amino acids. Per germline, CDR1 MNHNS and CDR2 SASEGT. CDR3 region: CASSLGRREQYF. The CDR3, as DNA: TGTGCCAGCAGCCTGGGCAGGCGCGAGCAGTACTTC.

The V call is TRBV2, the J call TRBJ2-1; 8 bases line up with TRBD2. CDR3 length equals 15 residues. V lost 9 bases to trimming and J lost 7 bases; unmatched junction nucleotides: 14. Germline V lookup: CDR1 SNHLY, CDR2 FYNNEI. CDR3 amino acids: CARNTFVAGNNEQFF. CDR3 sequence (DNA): TGTGCCAGAAATACCTTTGTAGCGGGGAATAATGAGCAGTTCTTC.

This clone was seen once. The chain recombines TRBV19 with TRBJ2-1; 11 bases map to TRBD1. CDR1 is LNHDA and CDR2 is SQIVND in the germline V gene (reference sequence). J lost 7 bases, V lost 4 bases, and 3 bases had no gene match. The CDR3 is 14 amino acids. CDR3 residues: CASSTDRGPNEQFF. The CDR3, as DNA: TGTGCCAGTAGTACGGACAGGGGGCCGAATGAGCAGTTCTTC.

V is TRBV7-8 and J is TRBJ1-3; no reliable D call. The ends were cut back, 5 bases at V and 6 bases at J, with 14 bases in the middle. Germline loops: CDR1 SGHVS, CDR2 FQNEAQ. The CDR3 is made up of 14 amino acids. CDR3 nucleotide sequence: TGTGCCAGCAGCCTCGACCAGGTTCTAAACACCATATATTTT. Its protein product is CASSLDQVLNTIYF.

Written as DNA, the CDR3 is TGTGCCAGCAGTTGGCGAGAGGAAGGCCGTAGAAAATGTAATCAGCCCCAGCATTTT. Translating gives CASSWREEGRRKCNQPQHF. The chain recombines TRBV27 with TRBJ1-5; D gene ambiguous. Germline CDR1 is MNHEY and CDR2 is SMNVEV (reference sequence). The V end was cut by 4 bases, the J end by 4 bases, with 26 bases between. The CDR3 loop spans 19 amino acids.

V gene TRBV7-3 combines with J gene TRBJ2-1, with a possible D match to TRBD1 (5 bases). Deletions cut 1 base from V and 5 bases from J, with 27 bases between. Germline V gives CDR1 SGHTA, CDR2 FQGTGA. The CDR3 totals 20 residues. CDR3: CASSLMTLSRAVFLHNEQFF. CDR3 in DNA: TGTGCCAGCAGCTTAATGACCCTCAGCAGGGCGGTCTTCCTACACAATGAGCAGTTCTTC. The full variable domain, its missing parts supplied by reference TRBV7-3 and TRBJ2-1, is GAGVSQTPSNKVTEKGKYVELRCDPISGHTALYWYRQSLGQGPEFLIYFQGTGAADDSGLPNDRFFAVRPEGSVSTLKIQRTERGDSAVYLCASSLMTLSRAVFLHNEQFFGPGTRLTVL.

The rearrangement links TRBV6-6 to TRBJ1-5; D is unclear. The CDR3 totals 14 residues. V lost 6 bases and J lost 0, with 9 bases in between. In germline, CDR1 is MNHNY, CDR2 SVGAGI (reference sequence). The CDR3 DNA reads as TGTGCCAGCAGGGGTTCCCTTAGCAATCAGCCCCAGCATTTT. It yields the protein CASRGSLSNQPQHF.

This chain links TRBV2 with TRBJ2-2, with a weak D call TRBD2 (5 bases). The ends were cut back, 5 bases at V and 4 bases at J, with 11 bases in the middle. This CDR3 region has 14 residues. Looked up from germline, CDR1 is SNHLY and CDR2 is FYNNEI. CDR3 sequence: CASSRSGTTGELFF. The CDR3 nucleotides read TGTGCCAGCAGTAGAAGCGGAACCACCGGGGAGCTGTTTTTT.

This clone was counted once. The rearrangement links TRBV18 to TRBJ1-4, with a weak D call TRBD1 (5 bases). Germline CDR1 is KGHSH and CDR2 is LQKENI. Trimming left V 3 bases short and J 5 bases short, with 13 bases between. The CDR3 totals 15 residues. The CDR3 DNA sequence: TGTGCCAGCTCACCGATGGGGCTAGGGAATGAAAAACTGTTTTTT. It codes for CASSPMGLGNEKLFF.

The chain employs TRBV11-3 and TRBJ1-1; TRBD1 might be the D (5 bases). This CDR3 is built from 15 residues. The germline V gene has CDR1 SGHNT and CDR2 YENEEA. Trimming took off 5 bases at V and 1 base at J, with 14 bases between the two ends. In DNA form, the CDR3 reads TGTGCCAGCAGCACGGGAACCGGGACGAACACTGAAGCTTTCTTT. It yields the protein CASSTGTGTNTEAFF.

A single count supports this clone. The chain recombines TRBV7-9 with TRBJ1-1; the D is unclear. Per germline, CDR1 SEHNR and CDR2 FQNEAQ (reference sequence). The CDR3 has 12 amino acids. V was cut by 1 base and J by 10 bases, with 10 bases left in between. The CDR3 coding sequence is TGTGCCAGCAGCTTAGACCAGATGGGAGCTTTCTTT. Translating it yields CASSLDQMGAFF.

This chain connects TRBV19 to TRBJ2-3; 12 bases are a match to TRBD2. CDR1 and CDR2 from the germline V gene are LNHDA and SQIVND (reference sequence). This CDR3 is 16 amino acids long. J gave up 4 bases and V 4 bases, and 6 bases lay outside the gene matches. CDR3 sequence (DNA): TGTGCCAGTAGTACCAGACTAGCGGGAGTTTCAGATACGCAGTATTTT. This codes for CASSTRLAGVSDTQYF.